The 24 T cell receptor beta chains in this list originate from one sample, sequenced in a study of T-cell reconstitution after alpha-beta-depleted transplantation in children. It was with unique molecular identifiers that the TCRbeta library was prepared. One entry per CDR3 protein, called by TCRdb with MiXCR from the PCR reads. The sample contains some 350,000 distinct CDR3 sequences, under 20% of which appear only once. The sample in question was PBMCs, mostly from graft donor cells, obtained 360 days after TCRalphabeta/CD19-depleted stem cell transplant. These TCRs come from a male patient aged 2 to 10 who had a stem cell transplant for acute lymphoblastic leukemia, so the T cells may come from the graft donor.

This clonotype has at least ten counts. V and J are TRBV27 and TRBJ1-5; D ambiguous. V was pared by 1 base and J by 0 bases, with 10 bases between. CDR3 size: 16 residues. Germline V lookup: CDR1 MNHEY, CDR2 SMNVEV (reference sequence). CDR3 residues: CASSLYSGYSNQPQHF. The CDR3 DNA follows: TGTGCCAGCAGTTTATACTCGGGATATAGCAATCAGCCCCAGCATTTT.

J is TRBJ1-2 and V is TRBV6-5; TRBD1 is a possible D gene (5 bases). The CDR3 is 15 residues long. Germline V gene sequence: CDR1 MNHEY, CDR2 SVGAGI. Trimming pared 0 bases from V and 4 bases from J, leaving 12 bases between. The chain's CDR3 is CASSYSPRTSYGYTF. The CDR3 coding sequence is TGTGCCAGCAGTTACTCGCCAAGGACAAGCTATGGCTACACCTTC.

This chain connects TRBV5-6 to TRBJ2-5, with 9 bases fitting TRBD2. Germline V lookup: CDR1 SGHDT, CDR2 YYEEEE. J was trimmed by 2 bases and V by 0 bases; bases with no gene match: 17. The CDR3 runs to 20 residues. CDR3 in amino acids: CASSLDDRSRRGREQETQYF. The CDR3, as DNA: TGTGCCAGCAGCTTGGATGACAGGTCGAGGCGCGGGAGGGAACAAGAGACCCAGTACTTC.

This clonotype was counted at least ten times. The gene calls are TRBV14 and TRBJ2-5, with 14 bases fitting TRBD2. Trimming cost V 4 bases and J 4 bases; bases outside gene matches: 11. Looked up from germline, CDR1 is SGHDN and CDR2 is FVKESK. The CDR3 contains 18 residues. The CDR3 protein is CASSPPGLAGGIGETQYF. The CDR3 DNA follows: TGTGCCAGCAGCCCCCCCGGACTAGCGGGAGGAATAGGAGAGACCCAGTACTTC.

V usage is TRBV12-3 or TRBV12-4 and J usage is TRBJ2-1, with 10 bases that match TRBD2. The CDR3 has 17 amino acids. Trimming removed 7 bases from V and 5 bases from J; junction bases left unmatched: 14. The CDR3 region is CASTRAVVAGGNNEQFF. As DNA, the CDR3 is TGTGCCAGCACCAGGGCGGTCGTAGCGGGAGGAAACAATGAGCAGTTCTTC.

In its sample, this clonotype was seen many times. The chain carries TRBV29-1 and TRBJ1-4; no clear D. The germline V gene encodes CDR1 SQVTM and CDR2 ANQGSEA. V was clipped by 4 bases and J by 7 bases, with 10 bases between them. This CDR3 is built from 12 residues. This chain's CDR3 is CSVGNSGEKLFF. The CDR3 DNA reads TGCAGCGTTGGAAATTCGGGTGAAAAACTGTTTTTT. The full variable domain, in which reference TRBV29-1 and TRBJ1-4 provide the parts outside the CDR3, is SAVISQKPSRDICQRGTSLTIQCQVDSQVTMMFWYRQQPGQSLTLIATANQGSEATYESGFVIDKFPISRPNLTFSTLTVSNMSPEDSSIYLCSVGNSGEKLFFGSGTQLSVL.

This clonotype has at least ten counts. The V and J genes are TRBV12-3 or TRBV12-4 and TRBJ2-1; D gene unclear. V lost 3 bases and J lost 7, with 7 bases in between. The CDR3 contains 12 residues. The CDR3 sequence: CASSLAVNEQFF. The CDR3 nucleotides read TGTGCCAGCAGTTTGGCGGTTAATGAGCAGTTCTTC.

This clonotype was observed a few times. CDR3 region: CASSLVVLPPYNEQFF. In nucleotides, the CDR3 is TGCGCCAGCAGCTTGGTAGTTCTACCCCCTTACAATGAGCAGTTCTTC. V and J are TRBV5-1 and TRBJ2-1, with unresolved D. The V gene's germline CDR1 is SGHRS and CDR2 YFSETQ. V shed 0 bases and J shed 4 bases, with 14 bases lying between them. This CDR3 contains 16 residues.

The chain is built from TRBV4-2 and TRBJ2-1; 8 bases are a match to TRBD1. Germline V gene sequence: CDR1 LGHNA, CDR2 YNFKEQ. Trimming took 7 bases from V and 2 from J; bases not matched to a gene: 7. There are 15 residues in the CDR3. The CDR3 region has the DNA TGTGCCAGCACCACAGGGGGTAACCCCTACAATGAGCAGTTCTTC. Its translation is CASTTGGNPYNEQFF.

The chain is built from TRBV18 and TRBJ2-5; 7 bases line up with TRBD1. V lost 1 base and J lost 2; bases outside the gene matches: 4. Germline loops: CDR1 KGHSH, CDR2 LQKENI. The length of the CDR3 is 15 residues. The CDR3 DNA follows: TGTGCCAGCTCACCACGGGACAGACCTCAAGAGACCCAGTACTTC. It codes for CASSPRDRPQETQYF. The whole variable domain, remainder taken from reference TRBV18 and TRBJ2-5, is NAGVMQNPRHLVRRRGQEARLRCSPMKGHSHVYWYRQLPEEGLKFMVYLQKENIIDESGMPKERFSAEFPKEGPSILRIQQVVRGDSAAYFCASSPRDRPQETQYFGPGTRLLVL.

The CDR3 here is CASSFALKGRTGNTIYF. The DNA for the CDR3 is TGTGCCAGCAGCTTTGCCCTTAAAGGGCGAACTGGAAACACCATATATTTT. The rearrangement joins TRBV7-6 to TRBJ1-3; D is unresolved. V dropped 3 bases and J dropped 2 bases, with 17 bases sitting between them. This CDR3 spans 17 amino acids. Germline V lookup: CDR1 SGHVS, CDR2 FNYEAQ.

This clonotype was seen at least ten times. The chain employs TRBV29-1 and TRBJ2-1; a possible D gene is TRBD2 (5 bases). CDR1 is SQVTM and CDR2 is ANQGSEA in the germline V gene. CDR3 size: 14 residues. With 7 bases removed from V and 3 bases from J, the gap between germline ends came to 16 bases. The CDR3 is CSALEAGLYNEQFF. The CDR3 region has the DNA TGCAGCGCCTTGGAGGCGGGTCTCTACAATGAGCAGTTCTTC.

J is TRBJ2-2 and V is TRBV30; a weak D match, TRBD2 (6 bases). Germline lookup yields CDR1 GTSNPN and CDR2 SVGIG (reference sequence). V was clipped by 4 bases and J by 0 bases, with 12 bases between them. There are 15 residues in the CDR3. In DNA form, the CDR3 reads TGTGCCTGGAAGTGGGCGGGACCGAACACCGGGGAGCTGTTTTTT. Translated, it gives CAWKWAGPNTGELFF.

V is TRBV7-9 and J is TRBJ1-1, with a weak D call TRBD1 (5 bases). V dropped 4 bases and J dropped 7 bases, with 13 bases sitting between them. The CDR3 contains 13 residues. The V gene's germline CDR1 is SEHNR and CDR2 FQNEAQ (reference sequence). The CDR3 DNA is TGTGCCAGCAGCTCCGCTTTGGGGGATGAAGCTTTCTTT. Its translation is CASSSALGDEAFF.

This clonotype was seen once. J is TRBJ1-2 and V is TRBV19, with D hard to call. CDR1 is LNHDA, CDR2 SQIVND, per germline (reference sequence). This CDR3 comprises 15 residues. Trimming removed 5 bases at V and 1 base at J, with 14 bases between. CDR3: CASSPSPGGNYGYTF. As DNA, the CDR3 is TGTGCCAGTAGTCCGTCCCCGGGCGGTAACTATGGCTACACCTTC.

The CDR3 sequence is CASSLLTQGGQTQYF. The DNA of the CDR3 is TGCGCCAGCAGCTTGCTGACACAGGGAGGGCAGACCCAGTACTTC. This chain joins TRBV5-1 and TRBJ2-5; tentatively, D is TRBD2 (7 bases). The CDR3 is 15 amino acids. Germline V gene sequence: CDR1 SGHRS, CDR2 YFSETQ. V was shortened by 1 base and J by 6 bases, with 16 bases between the two germline ends.

This clonotype appeared a few times. This rearrangement joins TRBV29-1 to TRBJ2-2; the D is unclear. The V gene lost 6 bases and the J gene lost 4 bases, with 15 bases spanning the gap. There are 14 residues in the CDR3. CDR1 SQVTM and CDR2 ANQGSEA come from the germline V gene. The CDR3 sequence is CSVGSLLGTGELFF. For the CDR3, the DNA is TGCAGCGTCGGATCCCTTCTCGGCACCGGGGAGCTGTTTTTT.

CDR3 residues: CASSLGLAGGPSYEQYF. As DNA, the CDR3 is TGTGCCAGCAGTCTCGGACTAGCGGGAGGGCCTTCCTACGAGCAGTACTTC. This chain joins TRBV12-3 or TRBV12-4 and TRBJ2-7; TRBD2 aligns across 15 bases. Unmatched junction bases numbered 6, after V lost 5 bases and J lost 1 base. CDR3 length: 17 amino acids.

Many counts were recorded for this clonotype. The rearrangement uses TRBV24-1 and TRBJ2-2; D is tentatively TRBD1 or TRBD2 (6 bases each). V was trimmed by 10 bases and J by 3 bases, leaving 11 bases between them. The CDR3 sequence is 13 residues long. Germline V gene lookup returns CDR1 KGHDR and CDR2 SFDVKD. The DNA for the CDR3 is TGTGCCACTGAGAGGGGGGACACCGGGGAGCTGTTTTTT. It encodes CATERGDTGELFF.

This clonotype was seen a handful of times. The chain has TRBV4-1 and TRBJ2-7; TRBD1 aligns across 10 bases. In germline, CDR1 is MGHRA, CDR2 YSYEKL. J lost 0 bases, V lost 0 bases, and 11 bases had no gene match. CDR3 length equals 19 residues. CDR3 nucleotide sequence: TGCGCCAGCAGCCAAGAAGGGACAGGGGAGCCTTGGAGCTCCTACGAGCAGTACTTC. It codes for CASSQEGTGEPWSSYEQYF.

This clonotype has at least ten counts. The chain is built from TRBV20-1 and TRBJ2-1; D is perhaps TRBD1 (5 bases). CDR1 DFQATT and CDR2 SNEGSKA come from the germline V gene (reference sequence). This CDR3 is 13 amino acids long. Trimming left V 4 bases short and J 6 bases short, with 13 bases between. The CDR3 sequence is CSAIGVTSNEQFF. The DNA of the CDR3 is TGCAGTGCTATAGGGGTCACAAGCAATGAGCAGTTCTTC.

This clonotype was seen ten or more times. The chain recombines TRBV12-5 with TRBJ1-2; D ambiguous. This CDR3 has 12 amino acids. CDR1 LGHNT and CDR2 FRNRAP come from the germline V gene. Trimming pared 5 bases from V and 9 bases from J, leaving 13 bases between. The CDR3 sequence: CASGVSARSYTF. CDR3 nucleotide sequence: TGTGCTAGTGGTGTCAGTGCCCGGAGCTACACCTTC.

The chain has TRBV2 and TRBJ2-7, with D perhaps being TRBD1 or TRBD2 (5 bases each). V was clipped by 8 bases and J by 2 bases, with 31 bases between them. This CDR3 comprises 19 residues. The germline gives CDR1 SNHLY, CDR2 FYNNEI. This CDR3 is CASLMSAPYLGDSPYEQYF. Here the CDR3 DNA reads TGTGCCAGCCTAATGAGTGCTCCATACTTGGGAGACAGCCCCTACGAGCAGTACTTC.

The chain joins TRBV25-1 to TRBJ2-1, with D possibly matching TRBD2 (6 bases). This CDR3 is built from 13 residues. From germline, CDR1 is MGHDK and CDR2 SYGVNS. V lost 2 bases to trimming and J lost 10 bases, with 12 bases between them. CDR3 DNA: TGTGCCAGCAGTGAAATCGGGAGTGGAGAGCAGTTCTTC. This sequence encodes CASSEIGSGEQFF.